This T cell receptor beta chain stems from a study of blood T cell repertoires in COVID-19. Donors in Cohort 3 who had recovered were those with two negative PCRs, healthcare professional clearance, or resolution of their symptoms. V shed 5 bases and J 6 bases; nucleotides not matched to a gene: 10. The CDR3 has 16 residues. The germline gives CDR1 SGHVS, CDR2 FQNEAQ. This table comes from immunoSEQ multiplex PCR, and its TCRdb copy is limited to in-frame clones, with some not included. The sample shows about 100,000 clones, 65% to 90% of them seen only once. The chain combines TRBV7-8 with TRBJ1-5; 10 nucleotides match TRBD1. The sample taken for sequencing was PBMCs or T cells enriched from blood (not recorded which). This clonotype originated in a woman aged 45-65 years who had recovered from COVID-19. DNA for the CDR3: TGTGCCAGCAGCGTCATGGGACAGGGGATACGTCAGCCCCAGCATTTT. It translates to CASSVMGQGIRQPQHF. Combining the CDR3 with reference TRBV7-8 and TRBJ1-5 gives the whole variable domain GAGVSQSPRYKVAKRGQDVALRCDPISGHVSLFWYQQALGQGPEFLTYFQNEAQLDKSGLPSDRFFAERPEGSVSTLKIQRTQQEDSAVYLCASSVMGQGIRQPQHFGDGTRLSIL.